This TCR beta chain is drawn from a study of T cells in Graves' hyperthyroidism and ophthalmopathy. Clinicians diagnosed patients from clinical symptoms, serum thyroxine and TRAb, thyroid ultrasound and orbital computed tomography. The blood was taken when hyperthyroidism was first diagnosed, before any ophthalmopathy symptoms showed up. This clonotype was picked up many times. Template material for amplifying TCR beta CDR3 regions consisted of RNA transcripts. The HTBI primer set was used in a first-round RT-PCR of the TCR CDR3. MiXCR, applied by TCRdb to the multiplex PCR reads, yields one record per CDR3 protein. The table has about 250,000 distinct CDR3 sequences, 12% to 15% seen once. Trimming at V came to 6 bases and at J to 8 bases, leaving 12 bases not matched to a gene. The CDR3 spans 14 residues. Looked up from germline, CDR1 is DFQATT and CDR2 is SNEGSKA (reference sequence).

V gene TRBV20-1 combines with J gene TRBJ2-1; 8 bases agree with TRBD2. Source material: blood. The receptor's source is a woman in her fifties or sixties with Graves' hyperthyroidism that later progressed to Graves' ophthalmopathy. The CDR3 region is CSAPGTRRRDEQFF. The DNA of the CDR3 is TGCAGTGCGCCCGGGACTAGGAGGAGGGATGAGCAGTTCTTC.